The 13 T cell receptor beta chains reported below all come from one sample, sequenced in a study of blood T cell repertoires in COVID-19. Assay: immunoSEQ multiplex PCR; the TCRdb copy retains only in-frame clones and omits some. The repertoire holds tens of thousands of clones, with approximately 86% as singletons. Input material: peripheral blood. These receptor sequences come from a man aged 60-69 years with acute or convalescent COVID-19.

This chain connects TRBV30 to TRBJ2-1, with TRBD2 matching over 8 bases. V was pared by 4 bases and J by 3 bases, with 8 bases of the junction left unmatched. The CDR3 is 15 residues long. The germline V gene encodes CDR1 GTSNPN and CDR2 SVGIG (reference sequence). The CDR3 sequence is CAWKRGLDVYNEQFF. The CDR3 DNA follows: TGTGCCTGGAAAAGGGGACTAGATGTCTACAATGAGCAGTTCTTC.

The rearrangement joins TRBV3-1 (or the pseudogene TRBV3-2) to TRBJ2-7; maybe TRBD1 (6 bases). Germline loops: CDR1 LGHDT, CDR2 YNNKEL (reference sequence). This CDR3 spans 14 amino acids. The V end was cut by 2 bases, the J end by 6 bases, with 14 bases between. The CDR3 loop reads CASSQIRGFSEQYF. DNA for the CDR3: TGTGCCAGCAGCCAAATCAGGGGTTTCAGCGAGCAGTACTTC.

The rearrangement links TRBV7-8 to TRBJ2-2; perhaps TRBD2 as D (6 bases). CDR3 length equals 13 residues. V dropped 8 bases and J dropped 1 base, with 8 bases sitting between them. Germline V gene sequence: CDR1 SGHVS, CDR2 FQNEAQ. The CDR3 DNA reads as TGTGCCAGCCGACTAGGGAACACCGGGGAGCTGTTTTTT. Its protein product is CASRLGNTGELFF.

The gene calls are TRBV24-1 and TRBJ1-2; the D gene is possibly TRBD1 (6 bases). The V gene lost 3 bases and the J gene lost 2 bases, with 9 bases spanning the gap. This CDR3 comprises 14 residues. Germline V gene lookup returns CDR1 KGHDR and CDR2 SFDVKD. CDR3 sequence: CATSDQGTNYGYTF. CDR3 coding DNA: TGTGCCACCAGTGATCAGGGGACCAACTATGGCTACACCTTC.

The chain carries TRBV2 and TRBJ1-1; 7 bases are shared with TRBD1. CDR1 is SNHLY, CDR2 FYNNEI, per germline. The CDR3 has 14 amino acids. The junction had 5 bases not matched to a gene; V was cut back by 6 bases and J by 1 base. The CDR3 sequence: CASSETGRNTEAFF. The DNA for the CDR3 is TGTGCCAGCAGCGAGACAGGGAGGAACACTGAAGCTTTCTTT.

Many counts were recorded for this clone. The chain carries TRBV4-1 and TRBJ2-7; possible D gene TRBD2, 6 bases. Germline CDR1 reads MGHRA; CDR2 reads YSYEKL. V shed 2 bases and J shed 7 bases, with 18 bases lying between them. The CDR3 spans 15 residues. The CDR3 spells CASSQSGTGVGEQYF. DNA for the CDR3: TGCGCCAGCAGCCAATCCGGGACTGGTGTGGGGGAGCAGTACTTC.

The rearrangement joins TRBV7-8 to TRBJ1-2; 11 bases map to TRBD1. The CDR3 runs 17 residues. In germline, CDR1 is SGHVS, CDR2 FQNEAQ. V shed 0 bases and J 4 bases; nucleotides not matched to a gene: 7. The CDR3 protein is CASSLAGGTGGGYGYTF. The CDR3 bases are TGTGCCAGCAGCTTAGCGGGAGGGACAGGGGGGGGCTATGGCTACACCTTC.

The chain recombines TRBV19 with TRBJ1-4; no definite D call. Germline V gene sequence: CDR1 LNHDA, CDR2 SQIVND (reference sequence). The V end was cut by 3 bases, the J end by 2 bases, with 13 bases between. The CDR3 has 16 residues. CDR3 bases: TGTGCCAGTAGTATCCACTTTGGAGGGACTAATGAAAAACTGTTTTTT. Its translation: CASSIHFGGTNEKLFF.

The chain joins TRBV3-1 (or the pseudogene TRBV3-2) to TRBJ1-1, with TRBD1 matching 9 bases. The V segment lost 1 base and the J segment 5 bases; nucleotides outside the gene matches: 8. The CDR3 runs 16 residues. Looked up from germline, CDR1 is LGHDT and CDR2 is YNNKEL (reference sequence). In DNA, the CDR3 is TGTGCCAGCAGCCAAGTATCGACAGGGGGTCTTACTGAAGCTTTCTTT. Its translation is CASSQVSTGGLTEAFF.

This chain links TRBV3-1 (or the pseudogene TRBV3-2) with TRBJ1-1; a possible D gene is TRBD1 (5 bases). CDR1 is LGHDT and CDR2 is YNNKEL in the germline V gene (reference sequence). Trimming took off 4 bases at V and 4 bases at J, with 19 bases between the two ends. The CDR3 is made up of 16 amino acids. The CDR3 region is CASSPALGRGITEAFF. CDR3 DNA sequence: TGTGCCAGCAGCCCCGCGTTGGGTAGGGGAATCACTGAAGCTTTCTTT.

The chain couples TRBV3-1 (or the pseudogene TRBV3-2) to TRBJ2-7; TRBD2 matches at 8 bases. CDR1 LGHDT and CDR2 YNNKEL come from the germline V gene (reference sequence). CDR3 size: 18 residues. V gave up 1 base and J gave up 3 bases; unmatched junction bases: 14. DNA for the CDR3: TGTGCCAGCAGCCAAGTAGCACCCACGTTGCGGGGGGTCTACGAGCAGTACTTC. Its protein product is CASSQVAPTLRGVYEQYF.

The chain recombines TRBV5-6 with TRBJ2-3, with D hard to call. The V end was cut by 0 bases, the J end by 6 bases, with 5 bases between. Per germline, CDR1 SGHDT and CDR2 YYEEEE. The CDR3 totals 12 residues. CDR3 loop: CASSLDSDTQYF. CDR3 nucleotide sequence: TGTGCCAGCAGCTTGGATTCGGATACGCAGTATTTT.

The chain combines TRBV6-5 with TRBJ1-1; 7 nucleotides agree with TRBD1. CDR1 is MNHEY, CDR2 SVGAGI, per germline. This CDR3 spans 14 amino acids. The V and J ends lost 7 bases and 4 bases, in that order; junction bases with no gene match: 9. For the CDR3, the DNA is TGTGCCAGCAAACCAACAGGGGTGGGCACTGAAGCTTTCTTT. It encodes CASKPTGVGTEAFF.